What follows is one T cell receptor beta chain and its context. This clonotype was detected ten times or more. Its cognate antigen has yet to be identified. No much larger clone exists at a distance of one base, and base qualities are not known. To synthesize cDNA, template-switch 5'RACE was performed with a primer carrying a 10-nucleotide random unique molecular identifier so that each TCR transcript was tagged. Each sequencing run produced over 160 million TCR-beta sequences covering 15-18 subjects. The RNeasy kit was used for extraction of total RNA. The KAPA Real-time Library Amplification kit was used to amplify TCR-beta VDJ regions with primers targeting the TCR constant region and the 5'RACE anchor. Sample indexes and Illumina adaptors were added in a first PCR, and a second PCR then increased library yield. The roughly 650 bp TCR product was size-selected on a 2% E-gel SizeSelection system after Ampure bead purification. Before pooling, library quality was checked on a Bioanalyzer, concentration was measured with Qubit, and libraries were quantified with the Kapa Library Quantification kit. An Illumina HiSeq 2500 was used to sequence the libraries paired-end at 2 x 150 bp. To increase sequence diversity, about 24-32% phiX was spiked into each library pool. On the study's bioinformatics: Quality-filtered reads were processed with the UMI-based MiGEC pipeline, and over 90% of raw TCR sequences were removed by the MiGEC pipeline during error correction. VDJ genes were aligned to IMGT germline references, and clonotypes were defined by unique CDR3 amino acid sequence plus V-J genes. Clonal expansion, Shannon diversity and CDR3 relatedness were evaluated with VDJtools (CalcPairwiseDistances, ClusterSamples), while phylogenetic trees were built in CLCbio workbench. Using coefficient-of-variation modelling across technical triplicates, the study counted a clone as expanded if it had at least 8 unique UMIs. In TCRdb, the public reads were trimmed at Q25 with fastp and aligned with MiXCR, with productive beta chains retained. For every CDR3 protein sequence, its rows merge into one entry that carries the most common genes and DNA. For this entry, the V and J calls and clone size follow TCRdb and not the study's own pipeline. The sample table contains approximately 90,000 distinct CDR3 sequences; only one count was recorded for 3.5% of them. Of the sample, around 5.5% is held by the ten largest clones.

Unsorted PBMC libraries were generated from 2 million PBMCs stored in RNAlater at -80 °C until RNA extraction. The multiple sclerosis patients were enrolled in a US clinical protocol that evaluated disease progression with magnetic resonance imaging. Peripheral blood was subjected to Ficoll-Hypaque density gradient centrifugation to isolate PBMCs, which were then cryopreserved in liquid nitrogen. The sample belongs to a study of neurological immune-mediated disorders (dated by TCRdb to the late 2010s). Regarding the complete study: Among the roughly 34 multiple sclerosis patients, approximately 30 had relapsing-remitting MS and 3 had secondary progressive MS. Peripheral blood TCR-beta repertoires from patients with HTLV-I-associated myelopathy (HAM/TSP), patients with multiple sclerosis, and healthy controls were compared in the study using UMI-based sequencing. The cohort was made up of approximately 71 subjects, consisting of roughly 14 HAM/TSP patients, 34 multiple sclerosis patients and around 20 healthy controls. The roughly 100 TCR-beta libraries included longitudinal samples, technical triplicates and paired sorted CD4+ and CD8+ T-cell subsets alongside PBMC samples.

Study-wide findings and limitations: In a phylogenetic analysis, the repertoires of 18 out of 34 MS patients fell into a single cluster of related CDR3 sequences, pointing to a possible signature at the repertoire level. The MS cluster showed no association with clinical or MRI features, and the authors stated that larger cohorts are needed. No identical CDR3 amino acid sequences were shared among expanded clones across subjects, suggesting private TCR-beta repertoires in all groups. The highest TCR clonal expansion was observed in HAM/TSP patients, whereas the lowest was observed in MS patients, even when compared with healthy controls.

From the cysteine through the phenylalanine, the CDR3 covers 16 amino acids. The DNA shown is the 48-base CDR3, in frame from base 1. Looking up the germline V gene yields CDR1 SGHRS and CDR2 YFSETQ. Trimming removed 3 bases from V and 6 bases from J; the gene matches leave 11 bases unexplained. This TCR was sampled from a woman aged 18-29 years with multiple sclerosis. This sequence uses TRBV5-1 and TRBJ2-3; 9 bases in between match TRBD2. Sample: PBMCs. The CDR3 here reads CASSSGTSWEGDTQYF. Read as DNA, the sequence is TGCGCCAGCAGCTCCGGGACTAGCTGGGAGGGGGATACGCAGTATTTT.